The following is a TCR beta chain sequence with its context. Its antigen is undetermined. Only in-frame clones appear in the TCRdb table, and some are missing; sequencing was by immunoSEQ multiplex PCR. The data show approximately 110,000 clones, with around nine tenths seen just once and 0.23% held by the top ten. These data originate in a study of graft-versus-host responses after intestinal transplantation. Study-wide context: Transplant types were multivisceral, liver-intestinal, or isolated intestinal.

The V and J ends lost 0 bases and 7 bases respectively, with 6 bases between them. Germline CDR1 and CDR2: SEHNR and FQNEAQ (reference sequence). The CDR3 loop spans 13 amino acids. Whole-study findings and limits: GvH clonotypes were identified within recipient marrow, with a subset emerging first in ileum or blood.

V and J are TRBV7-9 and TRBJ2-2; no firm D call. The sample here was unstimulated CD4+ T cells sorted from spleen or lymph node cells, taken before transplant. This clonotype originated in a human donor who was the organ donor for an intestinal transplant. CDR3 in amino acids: CASSLAGFGELFF. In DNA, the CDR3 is TGTGCCAGCAGCTTAGCAGGGTTCGGGGAGCTGTTTTTT.